The 4 T cell receptor beta chains given below trace back to one sample, sequenced in a study of OX40 agonist ivuxolimab in advanced cancers. Some clones are missing from TCRdb's copy, which holds only in-frame ones; the method was immunoSEQ multiplex PCR. The table lists 63,000 or so clones, roughly nine tenths of them singletons. Sequenced material: CD4+ or CD8+ T cells sorted from blood, taken in a trial of the OX40 agonist ivuxolimab. These receptors all stem from an adult with an advanced solid tumor such as melanoma, head and neck, liver or kidney cancer.

V gene TRBV28 combines with J gene TRBJ2-7; 10 bases map to TRBD2. CDR3 length: 13 amino acids. With 6 bases clipped from V and 4 bases from J, the junction kept 3 bases outside the gene matches. Germline lookup yields CDR1 MDHEN and CDR2 SYDVKM. The chain's CDR3 is CASRLAGPYEQYF. The DNA of the CDR3 is TGTGCCAGCAGACTAGCGGGACCTTACGAGCAGTACTTC.

This clone was seen a single time. V is TRBV7-8 and J is TRBJ1-5; D unclear. Germline V gene data show CDR1 as SGHVS and CDR2 as FQNEAQ. The CDR3 spans 12 residues. V lost 5 bases and J lost 6, with 8 bases in between. CDR3 sequence: CASSEGIQPQHF. CDR3 coding DNA: TGTGCCAGCAGCGAAGGGATTCAGCCCCAGCATTTT.

The chain uses TRBV10-1 and TRBJ1-1, with unresolved D. Germline V CDR1 and CDR2: WNHNN, SYGVQD (reference sequence). CDR3 length equals 15 residues. V lost 2 bases and J lost 0, with 10 bases in between. CDR3: CASSETRTVNTEAFF. Written as DNA, the CDR3 is TGCGCCAGCAGTGAGACACGGACGGTGAACACTGAAGCTTTCTTT.

The chain combines TRBV4-1 with TRBJ1-1; D is unclear. Trimming stripped 0 bases from V and 1 base from J, with 6 bases between. This CDR3 contains 14 residues. The V gene's germline CDR1 is MGHRA and CDR2 YSYEKL. The CDR3 DNA reads as TGCGCCAGCAGCCAAGATTTAGAGAACACTGAAGCTTTCTTT. Protein: CASSQDLENTEAFF.